This is a list of T cell receptor beta chains from one sample in a study of early T cells in non-severe SARS-CoV-2 infection. TCRdb fed the 5' RACE reads into MiXCR, producing one record per CDR3 protein. This table has approximately 71,000 distinct CDR3 sequences, roughly an eighth appearing once. The sample taken for sequencing was whole blood. The receptors stem from an adult who was a healthcare worker with PCR-confirmed SARS-CoV-2 infection or an uninfected control (not recorded which). CDR3s leave out the opening cysteine and the closing phenylalanine or tryptophan. The order of the fields is J gene, V gene, clone size, CDR3 protein. Size values are once, few and many counts, or a class for expanded clones, and some rows have none.

TRBJ2-7 | TRBV7-9 | few | ASSTGGLALEQY
TRBJ1-2 | TRBV20-1 | NA | SATDNRRSLYGYT
TRBJ2-5 | TRBV27 | many | ASINGGRAEETQY
TRBJ2-7 | TRBV6-6 | NA | ASSGRKTYEQY
TRBJ1-2 | TRBV20-1 | few | SAGPGTGNYGYT
TRBJ1-6 | TRBV21-1 | many | ASSKVADNKSSYNSPLH
TRBJ2-4 | TRBV10-1 | many | ASSGSVGEDKNIQY
TRBJ1-1 | TRBV7-9 | few | ASSSGLWVDTEAF
TRBJ2-5 | TRBV7-9 | NA | ASSLALRGAGETQY
TRBJ1-1 | TRBV6-5 | NA | ASSYSGPATEAF
TRBJ2-5 | TRBV19 | few | ASSMYSQETQY
TRBJ1-1 | TRBV18 | few | ASSPGAGAPNTEAF
TRBJ1-1 | TRBV18 | NA | ASSKSTGTGDDEAF
TRBJ1-1 | TRBV12-3/TRBV12-4 | few | ASRLVGGSDTEAF
TRBJ1-2 | TRBV6-1 | few | ASSWGEGSYT
TRBJ2-3 | TRBV5-1 | NA | ASSLGDIRTDTQY
TRBJ2-7 | TRBV7-9 | few | ASSPVPPTGLEQY
TRBJ2-7 | TRBV2 | few | ASSLFWTPQGVQY
TRBJ1-1 | TRBV11-3 | many | ASSRQQNTEAF
TRBJ2-3 | TRBV4-1 | NA | ASSQEGATDTQY
TRBJ2-5 | TRBV11-3 | NA | ASKGSGTYQETQY
TRBJ2-7 | TRBV6-6 | NA | ASKESQRYEQY
TRBJ2-2 | TRBV5-4 | NA | ASSFQRSNTGELF
TRBJ2-5 | TRBV12-3/TRBV12-4 | few | ASSLRQVRETQY
TRBJ2-1 | TRBV7-9 | NA | VSSPGGAYTGNEQF
TRBJ2-4 | TRBV4-1 | many | ASSQGAGGEVKNIQY
TRBJ1-1 | TRBV5-1 | few | ASSLVAGPEAF
TRBJ2-2 | TRBV29-1 | many | SVVRETGELF
TRBJ2-7 | TRBV5-6 | few | ASGGGYEQY
TRBJ2-2 | TRBV11-2 | NA | ASSASNTGELF
TRBJ2-5 | TRBV9 | few | ASSAGTSGIVETQY
TRBJ2-2 | TRBV11-2 | many | ASSPRPGPNTGELF
TRBJ1-1 | TRBV18 | NA | ASSLAGGRGNTEAF
TRBJ1-5 | TRBV20-1 | few | SASYPGLNSNQPQH
TRBJ2-2 | TRBV29-1 | NA | SVSSVRGGNTGELF
TRBJ1-4 | TRBV9 | few | ASSPGTAPNEKLF
TRBJ2-6 | TRBV18 | few | ASSPGAVLT
TRBJ2-4 | TRBV3-1 | few | ASSPSATRAKNIQY
TRBJ2-6 | TRBV4-1 | many | ASSLGRLRGANVLT
TRBJ1-4 | TRBV18 | NA | ASSPRDSGEKLF
TRBJ2-2 | TRBV5-1 | many | ASSWGAPNTGELF
TRBJ1-1 | TRBV28 | many | ASSFTGGPEAF
TRBJ2-3 | TRBV5-1 | few | ASRNLDRVITDTQY
TRBJ1-4 | TRBV6-6 | few | ASFPLGGREKLF
TRBJ1-1 | TRBV3-1 | NA | ASSLGQGTTEAF
TRBJ1-1 | TRBV11-2 | many | ASSLEGGANTEAF
TRBJ2-4 | TRBV12-3/TRBV12-4 | NA | ASSLGDGIQY
TRBJ2-3 | TRBV11-2 | NA | ASRENSDTQY
TRBJ2-3 | TRBV7-7 | NA | ASSLAPGQGQDTQY
TRBJ2-1 | TRBV5-1 | NA | ASSLAGGQGIVASYNEQF
TRBJ2-7 | TRBV5-1 | many | ASSPPGRRNYEQY
TRBJ2-3 | TRBV6-5 | many | ATTPPGRTDTQY
TRBJ1-2 | TRBV13 | few | ASSFTPDRDGYT